What follows describes a single TCR beta chain. Germline V CDR1 and CDR2: SNHLY, FYNNEI. This CDR3 has 14 amino acids. V was trimmed by 1 base and J by 6 bases, leaving 13 bases between them. This sample stems from a study of blood T cell repertoires in COVID-19. Assignment of participants to cohorts was predicated upon participant-reported clinical history. Generated by immunoSEQ multiplex PCR, the TCRdb table keeps only in-frame clones and is missing some. The sample has around 130,000 clones; around 80% are singletons. The sequencing sample was made of PBMCs or T cells enriched from blood (not recorded which). The J gene is TRBJ2-7, the V gene TRBV2; weak D call: TRBD1 (6 bases). The clonotype originates from a man aged 35 to 55 with acute COVID-19. CDR3 residues: CASSEGQGYSEQYF. The CDR3 DNA reads TGTGCCAGCAGTGAAGGGCAGGGGTACTCCGAGCAGTACTTC.